These T cell receptor beta chains were read from a single sample in a study of T-cell reconstitution after alpha-beta-depleted transplantation in children. Using its own MiXCR run on the PCR reads, TCRdb lists one record per CDR3 protein. The data show tens of thousands of distinct CDR3 sequences, with around a tenth seen just once and 27% held by the top ten. This specimen was PBMCs, mostly from graft donor cells, taken 60 days after TCRalphabeta/CD19-depleted stem cell transplant. These receptors were taken from a male patient between 2 and 10 years old who had a stem cell transplant for chronic granulomatous disease, so the T cells may come from the graft donor. Each CDR3 is given with its conserved first and last residue. The order of the fields is J gene, V gene, CDR3 length, D gene, clone size, CDR3 DNA, CDR3 protein. The D gene is left open where the match is weak. Clone size is stated in some rows and not others, as once, few, many or a class when expanded.

J: TRBJ2-7; V: TRBV4-1; length: 16; D: TRBD1; size: many; DNA: TGCGCCAGCAGCCAGGCTCCGGGACAGTTACTCCTGGGGCAGTACTTC; CDR3: CASSQAPGQLLLGQYF
J: TRBJ2-2; V: TRBV5-1; length: 16; D: TRBD2; size: few; DNA: TGCGCCAGCAGCTTGACCCCGACTAGCGGAACCGGGGAGCTGTTTTTT; CDR3: CASSLTPTSGTGELFF
J: TRBJ2-7; V: TRBV4-1; length: 14; D: NA; size: many; DNA: TGCGCCAGCAGCCCCATCGGGACTGACTACGAGCAGTACTTC; CDR3: CASSPIGTDYEQYF
J: TRBJ2-7; V: TRBV15; length: 16; D: TRBD2; size: NA; DNA: TGTGCCACCAGCAGAGATCCTAGCGGGAGGGCCTACGAGCAGTACTTC; CDR3: CATSRDPSGRAYEQYF
J: TRBJ2-7; V: TRBV6-2/TRBV6-3; length: 13; D: TRBD1; size: many; DNA: TGTGCCAGCACCGGACAGGTGTCCTACGAGCAGTACTTC; CDR3: CASTGQVSYEQYF
J: TRBJ2-7; V: TRBV20-1; length: 15; D: TRBD2; size: NA; DNA: TGCAGTGCTAGAGACCCGGGACTAAGCTCCTACGAGCAGTACTTC; CDR3: CSARDPGLSSYEQYF
J: TRBJ1-2; V: TRBV7-8; length: 21; D: TRBD1; size: many; DNA: TGTGCCAGCAGCTTATGGTTCGGGGGGACAGGGCTCAGTTCTAACGGCTATGGCTACACCTTC; CDR3: CASSLWFGGTGLSSNGYGYTF
J: TRBJ2-5; V: TRBV27; length: 15; D: NA; size: medium-sized; DNA: TGTGCCAGCAGTTTAAACGGGTTTTCCCTAGAGACCCAGTACTTC; CDR3: CASSLNGFSLETQYF
J: TRBJ2-1; V: TRBV15; length: 13; D: TRBD1; size: many; DNA: TGTGCCACCAGCAGCGACAGGGCCAATGAGCAGTTCTTC; CDR3: CATSSDRANEQFF
J: TRBJ1-2; V: TRBV18; length: 15; D: NA; size: many; DNA: TGTGCCAGCTCACCACATACTTTTCACGGGGCGGTACTCACCTTC; CDR3: CASSPHTFHGAVLTF
J: TRBJ2-5; V: TRBV6-2/TRBV6-3; length: 16; D: TRBD2; size: many; DNA: TGTGCCAGCAGTTACGTGGCGGGAGGGGCCCAAGAGACCCAGTACTTC; CDR3: CASSYVAGGAQETQYF
J: TRBJ2-7; V: TRBV20-1; length: 14; D: TRBD2; size: few; DNA: TGCAGTGCTCGAGGGACTAGCGGGACCTACGAGCAGTACTTC; CDR3: CSARGTSGTYEQYF
J: TRBJ2-1; V: TRBV7-6; length: 17; D: TRBD1; size: NA; DNA: TGTGCCAGCAGCTCATTATACCGGGACAGGGGTGGCCATGAGCAGTTCTTC; CDR3: CASSSLYRDRGGHEQFF
J: TRBJ1-4; V: TRBV29-1; length: 15; D: NA; size: many; DNA: TGCAGCGCCCGAAGGACCGGAGCAACTAATGAAAAACTGTTTTTT; CDR3: CSARRTGATNEKLFF
J: TRBJ2-1; V: TRBV27; length: 15; D: NA; size: many; DNA: TGTGCCAGCAGTCCCGAATGGGGTGCCTGGAATGAGCAGTTCTTC; CDR3: CASSPEWGAWNEQFF
J: TRBJ2-7; V: TRBV7-2; length: 14; D: TRBD2; size: many; DNA: TGTGCCAGCAACTATGCGGGAGGGGTACCCGAGCAGTACTTC; CDR3: CASNYAGGVPEQYF
J: TRBJ2-5; V: TRBV5-4; length: 15; D: NA; size: few; DNA: TGTGCCAGCAGCTTGGAACTAGCCAGCCAAGAGACCCAGTACTTC; CDR3: CASSLELASQETQYF
J: TRBJ2-3; V: TRBV27; length: 15; D: NA; size: many; DNA: TGTGCCAGCAGTTTGTACCCGGTGGCTGCAGATACGCAGTATTTT; CDR3: CASSLYPVAADTQYF
J: TRBJ2-7; V: TRBV30; length: 16; D: TRBD2; size: few; DNA: TGTGCCTGGAGTCCTTCATGGACTAGCAAAACCTACGAGCAGTACTTC; CDR3: CAWSPSWTSKTYEQYF
J: TRBJ2-7; V: TRBV9; length: 14; D: NA; size: few; DNA: TGTGCCAGCAGCGTAGGAGGGACCCAGGACGAGCAGTACTTC; CDR3: CASSVGGTQDEQYF
J: TRBJ2-3; V: TRBV20-1; length: 14; D: TRBD2; size: many; DNA: TGCAGTGCTCATAGCGGGAGGTTCCCAGATACGCAGTATTTT; CDR3: CSAHSGRFPDTQYF
J: TRBJ2-4; V: TRBV5-4; length: 16; D: TRBD2; size: NA; DNA: TGTGCCAGCAGCTGGGGCGGGGGGAAAGCCAAAAACATTCAGTACTTC; CDR3: CASSWGGGKAKNIQYF
J: TRBJ2-3; V: TRBV10-2; length: 13; D: NA; size: many; DNA: TGCGCCAGCAGTGACTACCGGGGAGATACGCAGTATTTT; CDR3: CASSDYRGDTQYF
J: TRBJ2-5; V: TRBV28; length: 14; D: TRBD2; size: NA; DNA: TGTGCCAGCAGTTCTACCCCAGCGGGAGTGGCCCAGTACTTC; CDR3: CASSSTPAGVAQYF
J: TRBJ1-1; V: TRBV5-1; length: 15; D: TRBD1; size: many; DNA: TGCGCCAGCAGCTTGGGCTCGACAGGGCGGGTTGAAGCTTTCTTT; CDR3: CASSLGSTGRVEAFF
J: TRBJ2-1; V: TRBV28; length: 20; D: TRBD1; size: NA; DNA: TGTGCCAGCAGTTTCAAACAGGGGGACCCCACCCCAAGCTCCTACAATGAGCAGTTCTTC; CDR3: CASSFKQGDPTPSSYNEQFF
J: TRBJ1-3; V: TRBV7-6; length: 15; D: NA; size: many; DNA: TGTGCCACTTCGGCGGGGCACGGCTCTGGAAACACCATATATTTT; CDR3: CATSAGHGSGNTIYF
J: TRBJ2-7; V: TRBV5-1; length: 14; D: NA; size: many; DNA: TGCGCCAGCAGCTCCTCCCCAGGGGACTACGAGCAGTACTTC; CDR3: CASSSSPGDYEQYF
J: TRBJ1-5; V: TRBV15; length: 17; D: NA; size: many; DNA: TGTGCCACCAGCAGACCGGGACCCTTTTCGGGCAATCAGCCCCAGCATTTT; CDR3: CATSRPGPFSGNQPQHF
J: TRBJ2-1; V: TRBV29-1; length: 13; D: NA; size: many; DNA: TGCAGCGTTGTGATCGGGGTTAGCGGTGAGCAGTTCTTC; CDR3: CSVVIGVSGEQFF
J: TRBJ2-3; V: TRBV18; length: 14; D: NA; size: many; DNA: TGTGCCAGCTCTCCAACAGGGATTACAGATACGCAGTATTTT; CDR3: CASSPTGITDTQYF
J: TRBJ2-7; V: TRBV18; length: 13; D: TRBD1; size: many; DNA: TGTGCCAGCTCACCTCGACAGGGGCGCGAGCAGTACTTC; CDR3: CASSPRQGREQYF
J: TRBJ1-3; V: TRBV11-3; length: 16; D: NA; size: few; DNA: TGTGCCAGCAGCTTAGGGACCCTCCTCTCTGGAAACACCATATATTTT; CDR3: CASSLGTLLSGNTIYF
J: TRBJ1-5; V: TRBV20-1; length: 15; D: TRBD1; size: few; DNA: TGCAGTGCTAGGGCCCCGGGACAGGGTCTTCAGCCCCAGCATTTT; CDR3: CSARAPGQGLQPQHF
J: TRBJ2-2; V: TRBV11-2; length: 13; D: NA; size: medium-sized; DNA: TGTGCCAGCAGCTTAATTAACACCGGGGAGCTGTTTTTT; CDR3: CASSLINTGELFF
J: TRBJ2-2; V: TRBV11-3; length: 13; D: NA; size: many; DNA: TGTGCCAGCAGCCTGCACACCACCGGGGAGCTGTTTTTT; CDR3: CASSLHTTGELFF
J: TRBJ2-2; V: TRBV15; length: 12; D: NA; size: many; DNA: TGTGCCACCAGCAGACACACCGGGGAGCTGTTTTTT; CDR3: CATSRHTGELFF
J: TRBJ2-6; V: TRBV5-6; length: 19; D: NA; size: NA; DNA: TGTGCCAGCAGCTCACGGGTGAGAACGGGGGTCTCTGGGGCCAACGTCCTGACTTTC; CDR3: CASSSRVRTGVSGANVLTF
J: TRBJ2-3; V: TRBV7-9; length: 15; D: TRBD1; size: many; DNA: TGTGCCAGCAGCTCCCGCCAGGGGGACACAGATACGCAGTATTTT; CDR3: CASSSRQGDTDTQYF
J: TRBJ2-4; V: TRBV2; length: 17; D: TRBD2; size: NA; DNA: TGTGCCAGCAGTGATCGGGACTACCTCGTAGCCAAAAACATTCAGTACTTC; CDR3: CASSDRDYLVAKNIQYF
J: TRBJ1-1; V: TRBV20-1; length: 19; D: TRBD1; size: NA; DNA: TGCAGTGCTATTACCCCGTCCCTCCGACAGGGACGGGTTTGGACTGAAGCTTTCTTT; CDR3: CSAITPSLRQGRVWTEAFF
J: TRBJ2-1; V: TRBV25-1; length: 13; D: NA; size: many; DNA: TGTGCCAGCAGTGAACCGGGGAGGTATGAGCAGTTCTTC; CDR3: CASSEPGRYEQFF
J: TRBJ1-6; V: TRBV5-1; length: 14; D: TRBD1; size: many; DNA: TGCGCCAGCAGTTCCGGGACAGGGGATTCACCCCTCCACTTT; CDR3: CASSSGTGDSPLHF
J: TRBJ2-4; V: TRBV7-2; length: 14; D: NA; size: NA; DNA: TGTGCCAGCAGCTTTATGGGGACCCAAAACATTCAGTACTTC; CDR3: CASSFMGTQNIQYF
J: TRBJ2-5; V: TRBV30; length: 12; D: TRBD1; size: few; DNA: TGTGCCTGGAGTAGACAGGGAGAGACCCAGTACTTC; CDR3: CAWSRQGETQYF
J: TRBJ1-5; V: TRBV5-1; length: 16; D: NA; size: many; DNA: TGCGCCAGCAGCTTGGATCCAGTTGGGTCCAATCAGCCCCAGCATTTT; CDR3: CASSLDPVGSNQPQHF
J: TRBJ2-2; V: TRBV24-1; length: 18; D: TRBD1; size: many; DNA: TGTGCCACCAGTGACGAGGGACAGGCAATGATTCTCCCCGGGGAGCTGTTTTTT; CDR3: CATSDEGQAMILPGELFF
J: TRBJ2-2; V: TRBV7-6; length: 16; D: TRBD2; size: many; DNA: TGTGCCAGCGGGGGTGGGCGGGAGGACCACACCGGGGAGCTGTTTTTT; CDR3: CASGGGREDHTGELFF
J: TRBJ2-3; V: TRBV29-1; length: 14; D: TRBD1; size: many; DNA: TGCAGCGTCGATGGACAGGCGTACACAGATACGCAGTATTTT; CDR3: CSVDGQAYTDTQYF
J: TRBJ1-1; V: TRBV20-1; length: 13; D: TRBD1; size: many; DNA: TGCAGTGCTGACAGGGGAGGTTCGACTGAAGCTTTCTTT; CDR3: CSADRGGSTEAFF
J: TRBJ2-3; V: TRBV28; length: 13; D: NA; size: many; DNA: TGTGCCACCACCTTATCAAGCACAGATACGCAGTATTTT; CDR3: CATTLSSTDTQYF
J: TRBJ2-7; V: TRBV5-1; length: 19; D: NA; size: many; DNA: TGCGCCAGCAGCTTGGCTCCAATACTTACGGGGTACGAAGCCTACGAGCAGTACTTC; CDR3: CASSLAPILTGYEAYEQYF
J: TRBJ2-1; V: TRBV15; length: 12; D: TRBD2; size: medium-sized; DNA: TGTGCCACCAGCAGAGATTTGGCAGGGAGGGACTTC; CDR3: CATSRDLAGRDF
J: TRBJ1-4; V: TRBV4-1; length: 16; D: NA; size: NA; DNA: TGCGCCAGCAGCCGAGTGTACGCAGGAACTAATGAAAAACTGTTTTTT; CDR3: CASSRVYAGTNEKLFF
J: TRBJ2-1; V: TRBV29-1; length: 11; D: NA; size: many; DNA: TGCAGCGTTTGGTTCGGTGCTGAGCAGTTCTTC; CDR3: CSVWFGAEQFF
J: TRBJ2-7; V: TRBV11-2; length: 14; D: TRBD1; size: many; DNA: TGTGCCAGCAGCTCCGACAGGGATAAGTACGAGCAGTACTTC; CDR3: CASSSDRDKYEQYF
J: TRBJ2-1; V: TRBV9; length: 15; D: NA; size: many; DNA: TGTGCCAGCAGCGAACAACCAGGGGTTCTGGGTGAGCAGTTCTTC; CDR3: CASSEQPGVLGEQFF
J: TRBJ2-7; V: TRBV20-1; length: 15; D: TRBD2; size: many; DNA: TGCAGTGCTAGATACGGACTAGCGGAAACCTACGAGCAGTACTTC; CDR3: CSARYGLAETYEQYF
J: TRBJ1-1; V: TRBV9; length: 16; D: NA; size: NA; DNA: TGTGCCAGCAGCCCCGGGGCGACAGCTAAAAACACTGAAGCTTTCTTT; CDR3: CASSPGATAKNTEAFF